The present T cell receptor (beta chain) was sequenced within a study of cytomegalovirus exposure and HLA in healthy donors. Study findings and constraints: Overall, approximately 150 TCR beta chains were annotated as cytomegalovirus-associated.

About this clone itself: No antigen is known for it.

TCRdb's table, derived via immunoSEQ multiplex PCR, lists solely in-frame clones and lacks some. Among some 50,000 clones listed, 85% to 95% were seen once. This CDR3 comprises 14 residues. J gave up 2 bases and V 5 bases, and 3 bases lay outside the gene matches. Germline values: CDR1 SGHTA, CDR2 FQGNSA. Sequences were obtained from PBMCs. This chain connects TRBV7-2 to TRBJ1-1; 9 bases agree with TRBD1. The TCR comes from a woman aged 18-29 years in good health and CMV-seronegative. This chain's CDR3 is CASSRDRANTEAFF. The CDR3 nucleotides are TGTGCCAGCAGCCGGGACAGGGCAAACACTGAAGCTTTCTTT.